The following is a T cell receptor (beta chain) sequence with its context. Its antigen remains unknown. The data belong to a study of cytomegalovirus exposure and HLA in healthy donors. Whole-study context: Of over 350 genotyped donors, 81% grouped in the Caucasian-associated ancestry cluster.

The CDR3 contains 15 residues. After removal of 1 base from V and 8 bases from J, the junction contained 4 bases not matched to a gene. In germline, CDR1 is SGHTA, CDR2 FQGNSA. The PCR was carried out with 60 Vbeta primers and 13 Jbeta primers. TCRdb keeps only in-frame clones here, not all; method: immunoSEQ multiplex PCR. The data contain 62,000 or so clones, roughly 84% of them singletons. Findings of the study overall: A later analysis showed that HLA-associated TCR beta chains had undergone more clonal expansion than equally common others. Later analysis identified a missense DCLRE1C variant that was linked to TCR beta V- and J-gene trimming. Investigators reported fewer than 200 TCR beta chains as tied to cytomegalovirus.

The sequenced material came from PBMCs. The V call is TRBV7-2, the J call TRBJ2-1; TRBD2 matches 11 bases. This TCR derives from a man aged 25-45 years in good health and CMV-seronegative. The CDR3 here is CASSLGLAGLDEQFF. The CDR3 DNA sequence: TGTGCCAGCAGCTTAGGACTAGCGGGACTCGATGAGCAGTTCTTC.